One sample yielded the 10 T cell receptor beta chains listed below, sequenced in a study of blood T cell repertoires in COVID-19. The assay was immunoSEQ multiplex PCR, and TCRdb's table has in-frame clones only and misses some. Counted here are 95,000 to 150,000 clones, 81% occurring once; the ten biggest clones make up about 18%. Sequencing was done on a sample of peripheral blood. All receptors come from a young man with COVID-19, enrolled during active disease.

J is TRBJ1-1 and V is TRBV9; D uncertain. In germline, CDR1 is SGDLS, CDR2 YYNGEE. Trimming took 0 bases from V and 2 from J, leaving 5 bases between them. The CDR3 loop spans 13 amino acids. CDR3 nucleotides: TGTGCCAGCAGCGTAGGTAGTAACACTGAAGCTTTCTTT. Translating gives CASSVGSNTEAFF.

The chain uses TRBV5-4 and TRBJ2-5; 9 nucleotides match TRBD2. V lost 4 bases to trimming and J lost 10 bases; unmatched junction nucleotides: 20. This CDR3 has 17 amino acids. In germline, CDR1 is SGHNT, CDR2 YYREEE (reference sequence). The CDR3: CASSPRPLAGLTRDQYF. CDR3 nucleotide sequence: TGTGCCAGCAGCCCCAGGCCCCTAGCGGGGCTCACCCGGGACCAGTACTTC.

This chain joins TRBV6-5 and TRBJ1-2; 10 nucleotides agree with TRBD1. There are 13 residues in the CDR3. Trimming removed 6 bases from V and 7 bases from J; junction bases left unmatched: 5. Germline V gene data show CDR1 as MNHEY and CDR2 as SVGAGI. The CDR3 DNA is TGTGCCAGCAGCAGACAGGGGGCGTTTGGCTACACCTTC. This encodes CASSRQGAFGYTF.

This clone has a single count. This sequence joins TRBV30 and TRBJ1-2; D gene unclear. This CDR3 contains 11 residues. In germline, CDR1 is GTSNPN, CDR2 SVGIG (reference sequence). V was trimmed by 5 bases and J by 4 bases, leaving 8 bases between them. The CDR3 is CAWEYSYGYTF. The CDR3 DNA reads as TGTGCCTGGGAATATAGCTATGGCTACACCTTC. Drawing the rest from reference TRBV30 and TRBJ1-2, the complete variable domain is SQTIHQWPATLVQPVGSPLSLECTVEGTSNPNLYWYRQAAGRGLQLLFYSVGIGQISSEVPQNLSASRPQDRQFILSSKKLLLSDSGFYLCAWEYSYGYTFGSGTRLTVV.

In its sample, this clone was seen once. V usage is TRBV7-8 and J usage is TRBJ2-7, with TRBD2 matching over 11 bases. The J segment lost 1 base and the V segment lost 2 bases, leaving 4 bases of the junction unmatched. The CDR3 totals 16 residues. Germline V lookup: CDR1 SGHVS, CDR2 FQNEAQ. The CDR3 DNA sequence: TGTGCCAGCAGCTTAATGAGACTAGCGGGATCCTACGAGCAGTACTTC. Translating gives CASSLMRLAGSYEQYF. Based on the CDR3 plus reference TRBV7-8 and TRBJ2-7, the full variable domain is GAGVSQSPRYKVAKRGQDVALRCDPISGHVSLFWYQQALGQGPEFLTYFQNEAQLDKSGLPSDRFFAERPEGSVSTLKIQRTQQEDSAVYLCASSLMRLAGSYEQYFGPGTRLTVT.

About this clone: One junction end does not reproduce the germline sequence, and a read error may be involved. The CDR3 region has the DNA TGTGCTAGCAGCTTAGGTGGCAGGGCTCAAGAGACCCAGTACTTC. This gives the protein CASSLGGRAQETQYF. This chain uses TRBV7-7 with TRBJ2-5; the D gene is possibly TRBD1 (5 bases). This CDR3 is 15 amino acids long. Germline loops: CDR1 SSHAT, CDR2 FNYEAQ (reference sequence).

The chain links TRBV6-5 to TRBJ2-2; maybe TRBD2 (6 bases). Germline values: CDR1 MNHEY, CDR2 SVGAGI. This CDR3 comprises 15 residues. Trimming removed 6 bases at V and 2 bases at J, with 13 bases between. The CDR3 DNA reads TGTGCCAGCAGAAGACCTAGCGCCAACACCGGGGAGCTGTTTTTT. This encodes CASRRPSANTGELFF.

The V and J genes are TRBV14 and TRBJ2-3, with D tentatively TRBD1 (6 bases). This CDR3 comprises 15 residues. CDR1 and CDR2 from the germline V gene are SGHDN and FVKESK. V lost 1 base to trimming and J lost 4 bases, with 12 bases between them. In DNA, the CDR3 is TGTGCCAGCAGCCAAGGTGGACAGTTTGCAGATACGCAGTATTTT. Its translation is CASSQGGQFADTQYF.

This chain uses TRBV28 with TRBJ2-5, with D possibly TRBD2 on 6 matching bases. Trimming left V 5 bases short and J 5 bases short, with 18 bases between. The germline V gene encodes CDR1 MDHEN and CDR2 SYDVKM. The CDR3 loop spans 15 amino acids. The CDR3 here is CASSIPGLRGETQYF. CDR3 sequence (DNA): TGTGCCAGCAGTATACCGGGACTCCGAGGGGAGACCCAGTACTTC.

This rearrangement joins TRBV7-2 to TRBJ2-3; D is perhaps TRBD1 (5 bases). Per the germline V gene, CDR1 is SGHTA and CDR2 is FQGNSA. Trimming pared 0 bases from V and 5 bases from J, leaving 6 bases between. The CDR3 totals 13 residues. The CDR3 loop is CASSLAGQDTQYF. In DNA, the CDR3 is TGTGCCAGCAGCTTAGCGGGGCAAGATACGCAGTATTTT.